These 16 T cell receptor beta chains were all obtained from the same sample, sequenced in a study of somatic mutations in cytotoxic T cells in rheumatoid arthritis (dated by TCRdb to the late 2010s). Library generation was performed with the immunoSEQ multiplex PCR assay. This immuneACCESS table, as held by TCRdb, lists in-frame sequences with V and J called but not all clones. Of the missing ones, under half trace to an unresolved V gene in checked studies; the others have no known cause. This sample holds 5,500 to 6,000 clones; roughly 80% were observed only once. The ten largest make up over 3.5% of the sample. The sequencing input was CD8+ T cells sorted from blood. All receptors derive from an adult with rheumatoid arthritis.

This clone was seen more than once but under ten times. The chain joins TRBV10-1 to TRBJ2-7, with 8 bases lining up with TRBD2. Unmatched junction bases numbered 6, after V lost 0 bases and J lost 2 bases. In germline, CDR1 is WNHNN, CDR2 SYGVQD (reference sequence). The CDR3 spans 16 residues. CDR3 amino acids: CASSESMREDTYEQYF. The DNA of the CDR3 is TGCGCCAGCAGTGAGTCGATGCGGGAGGACACCTACGAGCAGTACTTC.

The chain couples TRBV30 to TRBJ2-2; TRBD2 is a possible D gene (6 bases). The germline CDR1 and CDR2 sequences are GTSNPN and SVGIG (reference sequence). This CDR3 comprises 12 residues. Trimming took 8 bases from V and 6 from J, leaving 13 bases between them. CDR3 sequence (DNA): TGTGCCAGTTGGGAGGAAGCCGGGGAGCTGTTTTTT. This translates into CASWEEAGELFF.

The J gene is TRBJ2-5, the V gene TRBV30, with 14 bases identical to TRBD2. Trimming cost V 3 bases and J 3 bases; bases outside gene matches: 12. Germline CDR1 and CDR2: GTSNPN and SVGIG (reference sequence). This CDR3 contains 18 residues. This chain's CDR3 is CAWRDPGLAGVGEETQYF. In DNA, the CDR3 is TGTGCCTGGAGGGACCCGGGACTAGCGGGAGTGGGGGAAGAGACCCAGTACTTC.

This clone occurred once. The chain recombines TRBV7-9 with TRBJ1-6; no definite D call. The CDR3 spans 14 residues. Looked up from germline, CDR1 is SEHNR and CDR2 is FQNEAQ (reference sequence). Trimming removed 2 bases at V and 7 bases at J, with 9 bases between. Here the CDR3 reads CASSLPLGNSPLHF. CDR3 sequence (DNA): TGTGCCAGCAGCTTACCCCTAGGGAATTCACCCCTCCACTTT.

V and J are TRBV6-5 and TRBJ2-7; D is undetermined. CDR1 and CDR2 (germline): MNHEY, SVGAGI. V was trimmed by 2 bases and J by 3 bases, leaving 11 bases between them. CDR3 length: 14 residues. The DNA of the CDR3 is TGTGCCAGCAGTTACAATGCAGCCAACTACGAGCAGTACTTC. This sequence encodes CASSYNAANYEQYF.

The chain carries TRBV11-2 and TRBJ2-1, with 11 positions matching TRBD2. The CDR3 covers 17 residues. Germline V CDR1 and CDR2: SGHAT, FQNNGV. V was clipped by 4 bases and J by 7 bases; unmatched bases: 12. The CDR3 protein is CASSSTIPGLAVNEQFF. CDR3 coding DNA: TGTGCCAGCAGCTCAACCATACCGGGACTAGCGGTTAATGAGCAGTTCTTC.

The chain couples TRBV4-1 to TRBJ2-3; perhaps TRBD1 as D (7 bases). Germline V gene sequence: CDR1 MGHRA, CDR2 YSYEKL. The CDR3 consists of 16 residues. The V gene lost 1 base and the J gene lost 5 bases, with 16 bases spanning the gap. Here the CDR3 reads CASSQGQGGGKDTQYF. The CDR3 bases are TGCGCCAGCAGCCAAGGACAGGGTGGGGGGAAAGATACGCAGTATTTT.

The genes are TRBV27 and TRBJ2-3; D is undetermined. There are 13 residues in the CDR3. Trimming stripped 5 bases from V and 6 bases from J, with 12 bases between. Germline CDR1 and CDR2: MNHEY and SMNVEV (reference sequence). The CDR3 loop reads CASSVSAVDTQYF. The CDR3 nucleotides are TGTGCCAGCAGTGTCTCCGCGGTGGATACGCAGTATTTT.

J is TRBJ2-1 and V is TRBV11-2, with D tentatively TRBD2 (5 bases). This CDR3 is built from 17 residues. CDR1 and CDR2 from the germline V gene are SGHAT and FQNNGV. Trimming stripped 1 base from V and 0 bases from J, with 13 bases between. For the CDR3, the DNA is TGTGCCAGCAGCTTAGTTACCAGCGGAGACTCCTACAATGAGCAGTTCTTC. Its translation is CASSLVTSGDSYNEQFF.

The chain has TRBV15 and TRBJ2-7; maybe TRBD1 (5 bases). This CDR3 region has 15 residues. Trimming cost V 0 bases and J 1 base, with 10 bases left between them. Germline CDR1 LNHNV, CDR2 YYDKDF (reference sequence). The CDR3 DNA sequence: TGTGCCACCAGCAGAGATTTGTCAGGGTCCTACGAGCAGTACTTC. Translating it yields CATSRDLSGSYEQYF.

This clone appeared a single time. This CDR3 is also generated by other DNA sequences in the sample. The chain couples TRBV4-1 to TRBJ2-5; weak D call: TRBD2 (6 bases). The germline V and J ends were trimmed by 1 base and 5 bases, with 14 bases remaining between them. The CDR3 runs to 15 residues. The germline V gene encodes CDR1 MGHRA and CDR2 YSYEKL. In DNA form, the CDR3 reads TGCGCCAGCAGCCAAGGAGGACTACTTGGGGAGACCCAGTACTTC. It yields the protein CASSQGGLLGETQYF.

This chain uses TRBV10-1 with TRBJ2-1, with D possibly called TRBD1 or TRBD2 (6 bases each). CDR3 length: 12 residues. The germline V gene encodes CDR1 WNHNN and CDR2 SYGVQD (reference sequence). V lost 3 bases to trimming and J lost 14 bases, with 14 bases between them. The CDR3 spells CASSELAEGEFF. DNA for the CDR3: TGCGCCAGCAGTGAACTAGCCGAGGGGGAGTTCTTC.

The chain has TRBV7-6 and TRBJ2-5, with D perhaps matching TRBD2 (6 bases). The CDR3 is made up of 14 amino acids. Germline CDR1 reads SGHVS; CDR2 reads FNYEAQ. V dropped 6 bases and J dropped 4 bases, with 15 bases sitting between them. CDR3 DNA: TGTGCCAGCAGACCGGCGGGATTCGTAGAGACCCAGTACTTC. It specifies CASRPAGFVETQYF.

CDR3 in DNA: TGTGCCAGCAGTTTAGGCGCCTTTGAGACCCAGTACTTC. Amino acids: CASSLGAFETQYF. This rearrangement joins TRBV27 to TRBJ2-5; D is unresolved. Deletions cut 2 bases from V and 5 bases from J, with 9 bases between. The CDR3 sequence is 13 residues long. Germline V gene lookup returns CDR1 MNHEY and CDR2 SMNVEV (reference sequence).

This clone was seen more than once but under ten times. This chain joins TRBV28 and TRBJ1-1; 7 bases are a match to TRBD1. V was pared by 5 bases and J by 1 base, with 7 bases of the junction left unmatched. CDR1 is MDHEN, CDR2 SYDVKM, per germline. The length of the CDR3 is 15 residues. CDR3 region: CASSPDRDGNTEAFF. The CDR3 DNA reads as TGTGCCAGCAGTCCCGACAGGGACGGGAACACTGAAGCTTTCTTT.

This chain uses TRBV27 with TRBJ2-7; 10 nucleotides line up with TRBD1. Germline V gene data show CDR1 as MNHEY and CDR2 as SMNVEV (reference sequence). V trimming: 5 bases; J trimming: 3 bases; junction bases outside the gene matches: 7. The CDR3 spans 15 residues. The DNA for the CDR3 is TGTGCCAGCAGTCCCGGACAGGGGGTACGCTACGAGCAGTACTTC. Its protein is CASSPGQGVRYEQYF.